This is a list of T cell receptor beta chains from one sample in a study of cytomegalovirus exposure and HLA in healthy donors. Assay: immunoSEQ multiplex PCR; the TCRdb copy retains only in-frame clones and omits some. Of tens of thousands of clones in the sample, roughly three quarters are singletons; the top ten hold approximately 3.7%. Sequencing was carried out using PBMCs. These receptors originate from a man younger than 40 in good health and CMV-seronegative. The CDR3 runs from the conserved cysteine through the conserved F or W. D genes are given only for firm matches. A row's size may be missing; if present it is once, few, many or a size class.

clone_size: few
cdr3_length: 14
v_call: TRBV6-6
j_call: TRBJ1-5
d_call: TRBD1
cdr3_nt: TGTGCCAGCAGTAAAGCAGGGGGCGGGCAGCCCCAGCATTTT
cdr3_aa: CASSKAGGGQPQHF

clone_size: -
cdr3_length: 14
v_call: TRBV6-5
j_call: TRBJ2-6
d_call: -
cdr3_nt: TGTGCCAGCAGTTCCGTCTCTGGGGCCAACGTCCTGACTTTC
cdr3_aa: CASSSVSGANVLTF

clone_size: -
cdr3_length: 16
v_call: TRBV9
j_call: TRBJ2-7
d_call: TRBD2
cdr3_nt: TGTGCCAGCAGCCCACTAGCGGGAGAAAATTCCTACGAGCAGTACTTC
cdr3_aa: CASSPLAGENSYEQYF

clone_size: -
cdr3_length: 16
v_call: TRBV11-2
j_call: TRBJ1-3
d_call: TRBD1
cdr3_nt: TGTGCCAGCAGCTTAAGAGCAGGGGGCGTCGGAAACACCATATATTTT
cdr3_aa: CASSLRAGGVGNTIYF

clone_size: few
cdr3_length: 16
v_call: TRBV7-7
j_call: TRBJ2-5
d_call: -
cdr3_nt: TGTGCTAGCAGCTTAGAGGCCGCGGGGAACCAAGAGACCCAGTACTTC
cdr3_aa: CASSLEAAGNQETQYF

clone_size: -
cdr3_length: 13
v_call: TRBV21-1
j_call: TRBJ1-1
d_call: -
cdr3_nt: TGTGCCAGCACCCCTATGGAGATCCCTGAAGCTTTCTTT
cdr3_aa: CASTPMEIPEAFF

clone_size: -
cdr3_length: 14
v_call: TRBV11-2
j_call: TRBJ1-1
d_call: -
cdr3_nt: TGTGCCAGCAGCTTATCCAGGGGAACCACTGAAGCTTTCTTT
cdr3_aa: CASSLSRGTTEAFF

clone_size: -
cdr3_length: 14
v_call: TRBV5-1
j_call: TRBJ1-1
d_call: TRBD1
cdr3_nt: TGCGCCAGCAGGTTCCGGGACAGGGTTGCTGAAGCTTTCTTT
cdr3_aa: CASRFRDRVAEAFF

clone_size: -
cdr3_length: 14
v_call: TRBV9
j_call: TRBJ1-4
d_call: TRBD1
cdr3_nt: TGTGCCAGCAGCCGGGACAGGGCTAATGAAAAACTGTTTTTT
cdr3_aa: CASSRDRANEKLFF

clone_size: -
cdr3_length: 13
v_call: TRBV7-9
j_call: TRBJ1-2
d_call: -
cdr3_nt: TGTTCCTGCTCAAGGATCGAGGTCTATGGCTACACCTTC
cdr3_aa: CSCSRIEVYGYTF

clone_size: -
cdr3_length: 12
v_call: TRBV10-2
j_call: TRBJ2-7
d_call: -
cdr3_nt: TGCGCCAGCAGTGAAAACGGGGACGAGCAGTACTTC
cdr3_aa: CASSENGDEQYF

clone_size: -
cdr3_length: 15
v_call: TRBV5-8
j_call: TRBJ1-2
d_call: TRBD1
cdr3_nt: TGTGCCAGCAGCTTGTCAGGGGGCGATGGCTATGGCTACACCTTC
cdr3_aa: CASSLSGGDGYGYTF